Listed below are T cell receptor beta chains from one sample, sequenced in a study of shared clonotypes between healthy human individuals. Produced via immunoSEQ multiplex PCR; TCRdb's table is partial and in-frame only. The sample lists some 2,000,000 clones, 85% to 95% occurring once. The sequencing sample was made of naive CD4+ T cells sorted from blood. These receptors all stem from a man younger than 30 in good health. Each CDR3 is given with its conserved first and last residue. The D gene is left open where the match is weak. A row's size may be missing; if present it is once, few, many or a size class.

d_gene: -; abundance: -; j_gene: TRBJ2-2; v_gene: TRBV5-1; CDR3nt: TGCGCCAGCAGCAAGGGCCCGAACACCGGGGAGCTGTTTTTT; CDR3aa: CASSKGPNTGELFF
d_gene: -; abundance: -; j_gene: TRBJ2-7; v_gene: TRBV28; CDR3nt: TGTGCCAGCAGGCGACAGGGAGGGTCCTACGAGCAGTACTTC; CDR3aa: CASRRQGGSYEQYF
d_gene: -; abundance: -; j_gene: TRBJ2-5; v_gene: TRBV11-2; CDR3nt: TGTGCCAGCAGCTTAGCAGGGATGGGAGAGACCCAGTACTTC; CDR3aa: CASSLAGMGETQYF
d_gene: -; abundance: -; j_gene: TRBJ2-1; v_gene: TRBV5-1; CDR3nt: TGCGCCAGCAGCCAACAGGGAAATGAGCAGTTCTTC; CDR3aa: CASSQQGNEQFF
d_gene: TRBD1; abundance: -; j_gene: TRBJ2-7; v_gene: TRBV10-1; CDR3nt: TGCGCCAGCAGTGAGGGGTCTGACAGGGTAAAGGTCTACGAGCAGTACTTC; CDR3aa: CASSEGSDRVKVYEQYF
d_gene: -; abundance: -; j_gene: TRBJ1-3; v_gene: TRBV2; CDR3nt: TGTGCCAGCAAGACATTTGGAAACACCATATATTTT; CDR3aa: CASKTFGNTIYF
d_gene: -; abundance: -; j_gene: TRBJ2-3; v_gene: TRBV28; CDR3nt: TGTGCCAGCAGTTTATCGTTCGGTTCTAGCACAGATACGCAGTATTTT; CDR3aa: CASSLSFGSSTDTQYF
d_gene: -; abundance: -; j_gene: TRBJ1-6; v_gene: TRBV28; CDR3nt: TGTGCCAGCAGTCGAACAGATCTCTTCGATGGCTCACCCCTCCACTTT; CDR3aa: CASSRTDLFDGSPLHF
d_gene: -; abundance: -; j_gene: TRBJ1-5; v_gene: TRBV27; CDR3nt: TGTGCCAGCAGAAGACAGGTTGGGGTGAATCAGCCCCAGCATTTT; CDR3aa: CASRRQVGVNQPQHF
d_gene: -; abundance: -; j_gene: TRBJ1-5; v_gene: TRBV2; CDR3nt: TGTGCCAGCAGTGCCCTTCAACATCCCCAGCATTTT; CDR3aa: CASSALQHPQHF
d_gene: TRBD1; abundance: -; j_gene: TRBJ1-2; v_gene: TRBV6-1; CDR3nt: TGTGCCAGCAGTACGACAGGGTATACTAACTATGGCTACACCTTC; CDR3aa: CASSTTGYTNYGYTF
d_gene: TRBD1; abundance: -; j_gene: TRBJ2-3; v_gene: TRBV6-5; CDR3nt: TGTGCCAGCAGTTACTCGCGAGTAGGACAGGGGACGCAGTATTTT; CDR3aa: CASSYSRVGQGTQYF
d_gene: -; abundance: -; j_gene: TRBJ1-1; v_gene: TRBV11-2; CDR3nt: TGTGCCAGCAGCGTAAGGGGAGCGGGAATGGTAACTGAAGCTTTCTTT; CDR3aa: CASSVRGAGMVTEAFF
d_gene: -; abundance: -; j_gene: TRBJ2-7; v_gene: TRBV10-3; CDR3nt: TGTGCCATCAGTGAGTCAGACGGAGACTACGAGCAGTACTTC; CDR3aa: CAISESDGDYEQYF
d_gene: -; abundance: -; j_gene: TRBJ2-7; v_gene: TRBV4-1; CDR3nt: TGCGCCAGCAGCCCCAGAACAGTGGGCCTGGGGCCCTACGAGCAGTACTTC; CDR3aa: CASSPRTVGLGPYEQYF
d_gene: -; abundance: -; j_gene: TRBJ1-1; v_gene: TRBV18; CDR3nt: TGTGCCAGCTCACCCCAACCACAGGGCACTGAAGCTTTCTTT; CDR3aa: CASSPQPQGTEAFF
d_gene: -; abundance: -; j_gene: TRBJ2-7; v_gene: TRBV18; CDR3nt: TGTGCCAGCTCACCACCATGGGAGGGGGCCTACGAGCAGTACTTC; CDR3aa: CASSPPWEGAYEQYF
d_gene: -; abundance: -; j_gene: TRBJ2-7; v_gene: TRBV6-1; CDR3nt: TGTGCCAGCGCAACTAGCCCTCCCTACGAGCAGTACTTC; CDR3aa: CASATSPPYEQYF
d_gene: -; abundance: -; j_gene: TRBJ2-7; v_gene: TRBV7-2; CDR3nt: TGTGCCAGCAGCTTACGTATAGGTTGGCAGTACTTC; CDR3aa: CASSLRIGWQYF
d_gene: TRBD2; abundance: -; j_gene: TRBJ2-2; v_gene: TRBV9; CDR3nt: TGTGCCAGCAGCGCTCCGGGACTAGCGGGAGAGACCGGGGAGCTGTTTTTT; CDR3aa: CASSAPGLAGETGELFF
d_gene: -; abundance: -; j_gene: TRBJ1-6; v_gene: TRBV6-1; CDR3nt: TGTGCCAGCAGTGAACAGGGACCAGATTCACCCCTCCACTTT; CDR3aa: CASSEQGPDSPLHF
d_gene: -; abundance: -; j_gene: TRBJ2-7; v_gene: TRBV19; CDR3nt: TGTGCCAGTAGTATGAGCCAGGGGAACCACGAGCAGTACTTC; CDR3aa: CASSMSQGNHEQYF
d_gene: -; abundance: -; j_gene: TRBJ1-4; v_gene: TRBV5-1; CDR3nt: TGCGCCAGCAGCTTAACAACTAATGAAAAACTGTTTTTT; CDR3aa: CASSLTTNEKLFF
d_gene: -; abundance: -; j_gene: TRBJ1-6; v_gene: TRBV18; CDR3nt: TGTGCCAGCTCACCACTCGCCGAGACATACTCCTATAATTCACCCCTCCACTTT; CDR3aa: CASSPLAETYSYNSPLHF
d_gene: -; abundance: few; j_gene: TRBJ2-7; v_gene: TRBV12-5; CDR3nt: TGTGCTAGTGGTTTAGACTACCTTCCCTACGAGCAGTACTTC; CDR3aa: CASGLDYLPYEQYF
d_gene: -; abundance: -; j_gene: TRBJ2-3; v_gene: TRBV7-2; CDR3nt: TGTGCCAGCAGCACACGCCCGGGAACTAGCACAGATACGCAGTATTTT; CDR3aa: CASSTRPGTSTDTQYF
d_gene: TRBD1; abundance: once; j_gene: TRBJ1-4; v_gene: TRBV5-4; CDR3nt: TGTGCCAGCAGCGTGGACAGGATTAATGAAAAACTGTTTTTT; CDR3aa: CASSVDRINEKLFF
d_gene: TRBD1; abundance: -; j_gene: TRBJ2-2; v_gene: TRBV30; CDR3nt: TGTGCCTGGAACAGGGGGACCGGGGAGCTGTTTTTT; CDR3aa: CAWNRGTGELFF
d_gene: -; abundance: -; j_gene: TRBJ2-7; v_gene: TRBV15; CDR3nt: TGTGCCACCAGCAGAGTACCGAATCCAACCTACGAGCAGTACTTC; CDR3aa: CATSRVPNPTYEQYF